A selection of T cell receptor beta chains follows, all from one sample in a study of T-cell reconstitution after alpha-beta-depleted transplantation in children. TCRdb reprocessed the PCR reads with MiXCR, giving one entry per CDR3 protein. This sample carries 490,000 or so distinct CDR3 sequences, about 10% of them seen once, and the ten largest clones take just over 2%. The material was PBMCs, obtained before TCRalphabeta/CD19-depleted stem cell transplant. Receptor source: a child aged 2-15 years with inherited bone marrow failure, due to receive a stem cell transplant. Both conserved end residues are part of each CDR3. Fields, in order: D gene, J gene, clone size, V gene, CDR3 protein, CDR3 DNA. The D gene is left open where the match is weak. Some rows mark clone size as missing; the rest say once, few, many or name a class of expanded clone.

NA | TRBJ2-4 | many | TRBV28 | CASSSSVGNIQYF | TGTGCCAGCAGCTCCTCGGTGGGAAACATTCAGTACTTC
NA | TRBJ2-5 | NA | TRBV12-3/TRBV12-4 | CASSLAPRLGETQYF | TGTGCCAGCAGTTTAGCCCCACGCCTGGGGGAGACCCAGTACTTC
NA | TRBJ2-7 | many | TRBV12-3/TRBV12-4 | CASSARFGDSYEQYF | TGTGCCAGCAGTGCTCGTTTCGGTGACTCCTACGAGCAGTACTTC
NA | TRBJ2-1 | many | TRBV10-3 | CAISESERAIGREQFF | TGTGCCATCAGTGAGTCGGAGAGGGCCATAGGTAGGGAGCAGTTCTTC
NA | TRBJ2-1 | many | TRBV27 | CASSPPRGEQFF | TGTGCCAGCAGCCCACCTAGAGGTGAGCAGTTCTTC
NA | TRBJ2-1 | many | TRBV4-1 | CASSQDSRLPGIF | TGCGCCAGCAGCCAAGATAGTCGTCTCCCGGGAATCTTC
TRBD1 | TRBJ2-2 | NA | TRBV5-6 | CASSLAGTGTGELFF | TGTGCCAGCAGCTTGGCGGGGACAGGGACCGGGGAGCTGTTTTTT
NA | TRBJ1-5 | many | TRBV4-3 | CASSQYGQGGQPQHF | TGCGCCAGCAGCCAATACGGTCAGGGAGGGCAGCCCCAGCATTTT
NA | TRBJ1-1 | few | TRBV5-4 | CASTPRGEEAFF | TGTGCCAGCACCCCCCGGGGGGAAGAAGCTTTCTTT
TRBD2 | TRBJ2-3 | few | TRBV7-2 | CASTQGGLVPQDTQYF | TGTGCCAGCACCCAGGGCGGACTAGTACCCCAAGATACGCAGTATTTT